A single sample gave rise to the 21 T cell receptor beta chains below, sequenced in a study of cytomegalovirus exposure and HLA in healthy donors. The PCR had 60 Vbeta and 13 Jbeta primers. Using immunoSEQ multiplex PCR, the repertoire was profiled, and TCRdb retains in-frame clones only, with some absent. Of about 150,000 clones in the sample, approximately 85% are singletons; the top ten hold around 2%. Sequenced input: PBMCs. The receptor set was obtained from a woman aged 18-29 years in good health and CMV-seronegative.

The chain is built from TRBV5-1 and TRBJ2-3; 9 nucleotides match TRBD2. Per germline, CDR1 SGHRS and CDR2 YFSETQ. The CDR3 covers 15 residues. Trimming removed 3 bases from V and 4 bases from J; junction bases left unmatched: 6. CDR3 protein: CASSWGLATSDTQYF. The CDR3 nucleotides are TGCGCCAGCAGCTGGGGACTAGCTACTTCAGATACGCAGTATTTT.

This clone has only a few counts. The V call is TRBV23-1, the J call TRBJ2-7, with D perhaps matching TRBD2 (6 bases). TRBV23-1 belongs to the ORF category, with a function that is uncertain. This CDR3 contains 18 residues. V was trimmed by 0 bases and J by 4 bases, leaving 22 bases between them. CDR3 amino acids: CASSQSPLERVPFYEQYF. DNA for the CDR3: TGCGCCAGCAGTCAATCTCCGCTGGAGCGGGTCCCTTTTTACGAGCAGTACTTC.

This chain connects TRBV15 to TRBJ2-2; no reliable D call. CDR3 length: 15 residues. Germline CDR1 is LNHNV and CDR2 is YYDKDF (reference sequence). Trimming took 1 base from V and 1 from J, leaving 7 bases between them. The CDR3 loop is CATSRAPVNTGELFF. DNA of the CDR3: TGTGCCACCAGCAGAGCCCCCGTGAACACCGGGGAGCTGTTTTTT.

This clone was recorded once. For the CDR3, the DNA is TGTGCCAGCCGCCGGGGCTACGAGCAGTACTTC. This gives the protein CASRRGYEQYF. The chain uses TRBV27 and TRBJ2-7; weak D call: TRBD2 (5 bases). Trimming took off 8 bases at V and 3 bases at J, with 8 bases between the two ends. CDR1 is MNHEY and CDR2 is SMNVEV in the germline V gene (reference sequence). This CDR3 contains 11 residues.

The gene calls are TRBV7-2 and TRBJ1-2; 12 nucleotides match TRBD1. Germline assignment: CDR1 SGHTA and CDR2 FQGNSA. The J segment lost 6 bases and the V segment lost 5 bases, leaving 7 bases of the junction unmatched. This CDR3 spans 15 amino acids. The CDR3 sequence: CASSPGTGGANGYTF. The CDR3, as DNA: TGTGCCAGCAGCCCCGGGACAGGGGGCGCAAATGGCTACACCTTC.

The chain joins TRBV6-1 to TRBJ1-1, with a weak D call TRBD1 (5 bases). This CDR3 contains 17 residues. The germline V and J ends were trimmed by 3 bases and 4 bases, with 21 bases remaining between them. Germline V gene data show CDR1 as MNHNS and CDR2 as SASEGT. CDR3 sequence: CASSDATGRGWVTEAFF. The CDR3 DNA is TGTGCCAGCAGTGACGCAACCGGACGGGGGTGGGTCACTGAAGCTTTCTTT.

The chain links TRBV5-1 to TRBJ1-1; TRBD1 matches 8 bases. This CDR3 spans 13 amino acids. Germline loops: CDR1 SGHRS, CDR2 YFSETQ. Germline trimming cut 5 bases from V and 4 bases from J; bases unmatched to any gene: 4. In DNA, the CDR3 is TGCGCCAGCAGACGGACAGGGAGCACTGAAGCTTTCTTT. It codes for CASRRTGSTEAFF. The complete variable domain, with remaining parts taken from reference TRBV5-1 and TRBJ1-1, reads KAGVTQTPRYLIKTRGQQVTLSCSPISGHRSVSWYQQTPGQGLQFLFEYFSETQRNKGNFPGRFSGRQFSNSRSEMNVSTLELGDSALYLCASRRTGSTEAFFGQGTRLTVV.

V gene TRBV7-8 combines with J gene TRBJ2-2; D is unresolved. This CDR3 spans 13 amino acids. The V and J ends lost 4 bases and 2 bases respectively, with 5 bases between them. Germline V lookup: CDR1 SGHVS, CDR2 FQNEAQ. The CDR3 loop reads CASSSTNTGELFF. CDR3 coding DNA: TGTGCCAGCAGCTCCACAAACACCGGGGAGCTGTTTTTT.

This chain links TRBV27 with TRBJ2-7; possible D gene TRBD1, 5 bases. The length of the CDR3 is 15 residues. Per the germline V gene, CDR1 is MNHEY and CDR2 is SMNVEV (reference sequence). Trimming stripped 6 bases from V and 4 bases from J, with 19 bases between. The CDR3: CASSPRQGSIYEQYF. CDR3 bases: TGTGCCAGCAGCCCTCGGCAGGGCTCCATTTACGAGCAGTACTTC.

The chain carries TRBV5-1 and TRBJ2-2, with 8 bases fitting TRBD1. Germline V gene sequence: CDR1 SGHRS, CDR2 YFSETQ. The CDR3 runs to 16 residues. J lost 0 bases, V lost 10 bases, and 11 bases had no gene match. As DNA, the CDR3 is TGCGCCTCTAGGAGGGACAGGACCCCGAACACCGGGGAGCTGTTTTTT. Translating gives CASRRDRTPNTGELFF.

In nucleotides, the CDR3 is TGTGCCAGCAGTCGGGACCAAGAGACCCAGTACTTC. This sequence encodes CASSRDQETQYF. The rearrangement joins TRBV9 to TRBJ2-5; no reliable D call. The CDR3 is 12 amino acids. The V gene lost 5 bases and the J gene lost 0 bases, with 5 bases spanning the gap. In germline, CDR1 is SGDLS, CDR2 YYNGEE.

The chain joins TRBV2 to TRBJ2-1, with D possibly TRBD2 on 5 matching bases. CDR3 length: 16 residues. In germline, CDR1 is SNHLY, CDR2 FYNNEI. The V end was cut by 8 bases, the J end by 4 bases, with 21 bases between. The CDR3 region has the DNA TGTGCCAGCTCCCGAGGAGCAGGCCCGGGGTACAATGAGCAGTTCTTC. Protein: CASSRGAGPGYNEQFF.

The genes are TRBV6-5 and TRBJ2-5; D ambiguous. The germline V gene encodes CDR1 MNHEY and CDR2 SVGAGI. The V end was cut by 7 bases, the J end by 8 bases, with 20 bases between. The CDR3 has 14 amino acids. The CDR3 reads CASTPDTLSATQYF. CDR3 sequence (DNA): TGTGCCAGCACCCCTGACACCCTTAGTGCAACCCAGTACTTC.

The chain has TRBV9 and TRBJ2-7, with D perhaps matching TRBD1 (6 bases). Trimming took 4 bases from V and 3 from J, leaving 11 bases between them. CDR1 SGDLS and CDR2 YYNGEE come from the germline V gene. The CDR3 extends over 13 amino acids. CDR3 amino acids: CASSPRDNYEQYF. The CDR3 DNA is TGTGCCAGCAGCCCTAGGGACAACTACGAGCAGTACTTC. The entire variable domain, with the rest obtained from reference TRBV9 and TRBJ2-7, is as follows: DSGVTQTPKHLITATGQRVTLRCSPRSGDLSVYWYQQSLDQGLQFLIQYYNGEERAKGNILERFSAQQFPDLHSELNLSSLELGDSALYFCASSPRDNYEQYFGPGTRLTVT.

A few counts support this clone. V gene TRBV10-3 combines with J gene TRBJ1-1; D is possibly TRBD1 (6 bases). The germline CDR1 and CDR2 sequences are ENHRY and SYGVKD. The CDR3 spans 13 residues. The DNA for the CDR3 is TGTACCGCGGGGGGGGGCCCAACCGAGGCCGCTTTCTTT. Amino acids: CTAGGGPTEAAFF.

The genes are TRBV28 and TRBJ1-1; TRBD1 matches 8 bases. The CDR3 loop spans 15 amino acids. Germline V gives CDR1 MDHEN, CDR2 SYDVKM. Losses at the gene ends were 6 bases for V and 2 bases for J; bases not matched to a gene: 8. The CDR3 bases are TGTGCCAGCAGCGCCACAGGGGGAGGAAACACTGAAGCTTTCTTT. Translated: CASSATGGGNTEAFF.

The rearrangement links TRBV5-1 to TRBJ1-2; 8 nucleotides match TRBD1. The CDR3 runs to 13 residues. The trim removed 6 bases at V and 6 bases at J, leaving 7 bases unmatched. The germline V gene encodes CDR1 SGHRS and CDR2 YFSETQ. CDR3 DNA sequence: TGCGCCAGCAAAGGAACAGGGGGTAATGGCTACACCTTC. This encodes CASKGTGGNGYTF.

The chain links TRBV7-2 to TRBJ2-2; possible D gene TRBD1, 5 bases. This CDR3 has 14 residues. The germline V gene encodes CDR1 SGHTA and CDR2 FQGNSA. Trimming cost V 7 bases and J 1 base, with 10 bases left between them. CDR3: CASTPRGNTGELFF. DNA for the CDR3: TGTGCCAGCACCCCAAGGGGGAACACCGGGGAGCTGTTTTTT. Based on the CDR3 plus reference TRBV7-2 and TRBJ2-2, the full variable domain is GAGVSQSPSNKVTEKGKDVELRCDPISGHTALYWYRQSLGQGLEFLIYFQGNSAPDKSGLPSDRFSAERTGGSVSTLTIQRTQQEDSAVYLCASTPRGNTGELFFGEGSRLTVL.

The chain employs TRBV28 and TRBJ2-2; tentative D call: TRBD2 (5 bases). Trimming pared 6 bases from V and 3 bases from J, leaving 11 bases between. The CDR3 is made up of 14 amino acids. Per germline, CDR1 MDHEN and CDR2 SYDVKM. In nucleotides, the CDR3 is TGTGCCAGCAGGAGAGGGATCTACACCGGGGAGCTGTTTTTT. Its protein is CASRRGIYTGELFF.

The chain carries TRBV19 and TRBJ1-5; D is undetermined. The germline CDR1 and CDR2 sequences are LNHDA and SQIVND (reference sequence). V shed 2 bases and J shed 1 base, with 9 bases lying between them. The CDR3 totals 15 residues. This CDR3 reads CASSILTWSNQPQHF. CDR3 bases: TGTGCCAGTAGTATACTAACGTGGAGCAATCAGCCCCAGCATTTT.

This chain connects TRBV6-1 to TRBJ2-1; 9 bases align to TRBD1. The CDR3 runs to 15 residues. Trimming cost V 5 bases and J 1 base; bases outside gene matches: 3. CDR1 and CDR2 (germline): MNHNS, SASEGT. CDR3 protein: CASSLDRGSYNEQFF. CDR3 DNA sequence: TGTGCCAGCAGTCTGGACAGGGGTTCCTACAATGAGCAGTTCTTC.